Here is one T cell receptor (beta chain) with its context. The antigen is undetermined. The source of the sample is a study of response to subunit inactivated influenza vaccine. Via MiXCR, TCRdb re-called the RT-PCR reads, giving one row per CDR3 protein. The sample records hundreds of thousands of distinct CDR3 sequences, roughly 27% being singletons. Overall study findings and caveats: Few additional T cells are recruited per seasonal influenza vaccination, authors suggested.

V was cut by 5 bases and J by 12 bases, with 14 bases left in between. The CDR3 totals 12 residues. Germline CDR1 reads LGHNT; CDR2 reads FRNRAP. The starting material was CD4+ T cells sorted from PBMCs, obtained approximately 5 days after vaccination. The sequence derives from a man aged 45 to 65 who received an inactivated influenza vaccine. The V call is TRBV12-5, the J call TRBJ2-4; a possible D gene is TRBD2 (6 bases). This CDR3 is CASGAGTPHQYF. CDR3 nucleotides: TGTGCTAGTGGTGCAGGGACTCCCCATCAGTACTTC.